A single sample gave rise to the 5 T cell receptor beta chains below, sequenced in a study of blood T cell repertoires in COVID-19. TCRdb's copy holds only in-frame clones and misses some; the assay was immunoSEQ multiplex PCR. The table lists about 120,000 clones, 85% to 90% of them singletons. Input material: peripheral blood. The origin of the receptors is a woman in her forties or fifties with acute or convalescent COVID-19.

V gene TRBV6-1 combines with J gene TRBJ2-2; a weak D match, TRBD2 (6 bases). V lost 2 bases, J lost 1 base, and 8 bases lay in between. The CDR3 consists of 15 residues. CDR1 is MNHNS and CDR2 is SASEGT in the germline V gene. This CDR3 is CASSEQGGNTGELFF. CDR3 in DNA: TGTGCCAGCAGTGAACAGGGAGGGAACACCGGGGAGCTGTTTTTT.

This clone was counted between two and nine times. V is TRBV6-5 and J is TRBJ2-7; 11 bases fit TRBD2. The CDR3 is made up of 15 amino acids. CDR1 and CDR2 (germline): MNHEY, SVGAGI. V was clipped by 6 bases and J by 1 base; unmatched bases: 5. The CDR3 DNA is TGTGCCAGCAGAAATCTAGCGGGGGGTTCCTACGAGCAGTACTTC. Protein product: CASRNLAGGSYEQYF.

This sequence joins TRBV18 and TRBJ2-7; TRBD2 is a possible D gene (6 bases). The CDR3 totals 15 residues. Trimming took off 5 bases at V and 0 bases at J, with 14 bases between the two ends. In germline, CDR1 is KGHSH, CDR2 LQKENI. The CDR3, as DNA: TGTGCCAGCTCATACCTAGGCGGGGCCTCCTACGAGCAGTACTTC. Its translation: CASSYLGGASYEQYF.

The chain employs TRBV6-6 and TRBJ1-3; 8 positions match TRBD1. Germline trimming cut 0 bases from V and 2 bases from J; bases unmatched to any gene: 0. Germline values: CDR1 MNHNY, CDR2 SVGAGI (reference sequence). This CDR3 spans 15 amino acids. The CDR3 DNA reads TGTGCCAGCAGTTACTCACAGGGGGCTGGAAACACCATATATTTT. As protein: CASSYSQGAGNTIYF.

The V call is TRBV5-6, the J call TRBJ2-5; 7 bases fit TRBD2. This CDR3 is 15 amino acids long. CDR1 and CDR2 (germline): SGHDT, YYEEEE. The V gene end was trimmed by 0 bases and the J gene end by 0 bases; junction bases not matched to a gene: 2. For the CDR3, the DNA is TGTGCCAGCAGCTTGGGGGGACTAAACCAAGAGACCCAGTACTTC. It encodes CASSLGGLNQETQYF.